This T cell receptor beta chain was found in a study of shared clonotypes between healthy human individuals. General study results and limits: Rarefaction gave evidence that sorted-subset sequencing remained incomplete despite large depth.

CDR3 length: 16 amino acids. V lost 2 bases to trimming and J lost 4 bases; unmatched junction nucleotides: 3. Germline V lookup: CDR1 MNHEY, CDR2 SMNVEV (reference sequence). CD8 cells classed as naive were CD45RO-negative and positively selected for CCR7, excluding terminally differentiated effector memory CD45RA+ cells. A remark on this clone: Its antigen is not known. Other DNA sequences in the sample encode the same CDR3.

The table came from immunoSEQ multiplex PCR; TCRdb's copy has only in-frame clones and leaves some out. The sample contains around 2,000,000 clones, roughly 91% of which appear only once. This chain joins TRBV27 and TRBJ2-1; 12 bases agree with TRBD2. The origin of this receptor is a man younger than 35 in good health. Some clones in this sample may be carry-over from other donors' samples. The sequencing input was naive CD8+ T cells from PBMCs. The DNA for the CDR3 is TGTGCCAGCAGTTTACTCGGGACTAGCGGGTACAATGAGCAGTTCTTC. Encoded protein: CASSLLGTSGYNEQFF.